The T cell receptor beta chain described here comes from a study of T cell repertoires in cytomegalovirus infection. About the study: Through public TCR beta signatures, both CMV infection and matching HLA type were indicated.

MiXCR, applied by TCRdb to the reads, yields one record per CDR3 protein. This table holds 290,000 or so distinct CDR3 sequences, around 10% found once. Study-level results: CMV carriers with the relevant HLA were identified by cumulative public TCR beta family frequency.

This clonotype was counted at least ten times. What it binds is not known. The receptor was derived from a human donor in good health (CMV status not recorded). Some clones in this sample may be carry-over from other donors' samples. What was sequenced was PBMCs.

CDR3 residues: CAISGNTGGEQFF. As DNA, the CDR3 is TGTGCCATCAGTGGAAACACAGGGGGAGAGCAGTTCTTC. This sequence joins TRBV10-3 and TRBJ2-1; 8 nucleotides line up with TRBD1. J lost 10 bases, V lost 4 bases, and 6 bases had no gene match. The CDR3 runs to 13 residues. Germline V gives CDR1 ENHRY, CDR2 SYGVKD.